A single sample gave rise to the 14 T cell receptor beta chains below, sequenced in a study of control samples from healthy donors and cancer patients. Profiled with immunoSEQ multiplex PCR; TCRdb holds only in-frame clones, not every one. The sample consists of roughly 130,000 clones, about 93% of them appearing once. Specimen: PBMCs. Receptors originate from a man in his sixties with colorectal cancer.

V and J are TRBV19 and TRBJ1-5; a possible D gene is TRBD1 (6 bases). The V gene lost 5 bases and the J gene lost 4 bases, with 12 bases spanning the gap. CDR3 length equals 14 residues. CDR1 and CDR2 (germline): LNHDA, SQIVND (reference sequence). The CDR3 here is CASSLAGENQPQHF. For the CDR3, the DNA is TGTGCCAGTAGTCTGGCAGGGGAAAATCAGCCCCAGCATTTT.

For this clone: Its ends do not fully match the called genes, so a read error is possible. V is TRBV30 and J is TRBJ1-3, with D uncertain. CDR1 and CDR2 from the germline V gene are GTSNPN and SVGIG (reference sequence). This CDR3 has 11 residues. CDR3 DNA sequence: TGTGCCTGGAGTGTAAGTTTGACGAGACATTTT. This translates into CAWSVSLTRHF.

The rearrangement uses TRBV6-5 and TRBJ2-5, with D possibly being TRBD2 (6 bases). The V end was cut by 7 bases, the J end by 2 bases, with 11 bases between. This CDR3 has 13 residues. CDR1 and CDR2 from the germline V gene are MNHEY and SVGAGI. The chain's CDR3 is CASTRDLQETQYF. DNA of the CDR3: TGTGCCAGCACTCGGGACTTACAAGAGACCCAGTACTTC.

This CDR3 is CASSDIWDGDSYEQYF. In nucleotides, the CDR3 is TGTGCCAGCAGTGATATCTGGGACGGGGACTCCTACGAGCAGTACTTC. This chain connects TRBV6-1 to TRBJ2-7; either TRBD1 or TRBD2 may supply D (5 bases each). V shed 3 bases and J shed 0 bases, with 15 bases lying between them. Germline lookup yields CDR1 MNHNS and CDR2 SASEGT. This CDR3 spans 16 amino acids.

The CDR3 region is CASSQARGPIGYEQYF. For the CDR3, the DNA is TGTGCCAGCAGCCAAGCTAGGGGTCCTATAGGTTACGAGCAGTACTTC. The chain employs TRBV3-1 (or the pseudogene TRBV3-2) and TRBJ2-7, with D possibly being TRBD1 (5 bases). V was pared by 1 base and J by 4 bases, with 17 bases between. CDR1 and CDR2 (germline): LGHDT, YNNKEL (reference sequence). CDR3 length equals 16 residues.

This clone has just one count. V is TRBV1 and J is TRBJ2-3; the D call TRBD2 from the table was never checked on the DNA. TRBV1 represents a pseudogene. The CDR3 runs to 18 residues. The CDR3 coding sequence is TGCACCAGCAGCCAAGAACTAGCGGGGGGGCCATGCACAGATACGCAGTATTTT. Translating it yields CTSSQELAGGPCTDTQYF.

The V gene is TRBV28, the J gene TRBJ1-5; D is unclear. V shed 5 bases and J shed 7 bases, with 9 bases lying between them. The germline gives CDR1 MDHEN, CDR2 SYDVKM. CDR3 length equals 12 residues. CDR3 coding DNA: TGTGCCAGCAGTCTAACAGAGCAGCCCCAGCATTTT. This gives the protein CASSLTEQPQHF.

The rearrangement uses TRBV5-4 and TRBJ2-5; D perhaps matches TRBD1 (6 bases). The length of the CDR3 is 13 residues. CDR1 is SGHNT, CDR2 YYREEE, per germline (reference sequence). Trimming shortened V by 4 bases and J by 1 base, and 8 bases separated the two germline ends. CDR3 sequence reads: CASSMDSQETQYF. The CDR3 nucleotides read TGTGCCAGCAGCATGGACAGCCAAGAGACCCAGTACTTC.

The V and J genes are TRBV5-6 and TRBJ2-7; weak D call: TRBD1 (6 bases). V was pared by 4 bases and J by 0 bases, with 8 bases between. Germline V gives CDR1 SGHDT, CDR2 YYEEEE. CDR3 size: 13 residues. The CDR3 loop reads CASSRGFSYEQYF. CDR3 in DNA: TGTGCCAGCAGCAGGGGGTTCTCCTACGAGCAGTACTTC.

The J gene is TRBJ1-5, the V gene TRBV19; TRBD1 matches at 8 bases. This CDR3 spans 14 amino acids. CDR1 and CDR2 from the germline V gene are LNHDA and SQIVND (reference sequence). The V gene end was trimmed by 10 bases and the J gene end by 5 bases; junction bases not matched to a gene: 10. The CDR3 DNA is TGTGCCACCGCCGTGGACAGGGCCGATCAGCCCCAGCATTTT. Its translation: CATAVDRADQPQHF.

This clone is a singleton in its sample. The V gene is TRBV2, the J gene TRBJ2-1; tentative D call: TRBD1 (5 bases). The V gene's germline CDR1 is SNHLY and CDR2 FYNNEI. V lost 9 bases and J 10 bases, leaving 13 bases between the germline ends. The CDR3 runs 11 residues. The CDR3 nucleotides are TGTGCCAGAGGACAAGGGAACGAGCAGTTCTTC. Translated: CARGQGNEQFF.

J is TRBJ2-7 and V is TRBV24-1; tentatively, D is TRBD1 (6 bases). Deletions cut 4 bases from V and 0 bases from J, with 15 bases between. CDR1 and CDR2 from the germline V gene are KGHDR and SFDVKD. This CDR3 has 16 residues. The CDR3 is CATSDSTGWSSYEQYF. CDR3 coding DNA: TGTGCCACCAGTGACTCCACAGGGTGGAGCTCCTACGAGCAGTACTTC.

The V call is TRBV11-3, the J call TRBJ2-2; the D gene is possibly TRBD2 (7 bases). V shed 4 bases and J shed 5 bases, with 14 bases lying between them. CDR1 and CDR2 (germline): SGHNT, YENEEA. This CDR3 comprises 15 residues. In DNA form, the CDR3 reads TGTGCCAGCAGCTGGGGGGGGCGCAGGACCGGGGAGCTGTTTTTT. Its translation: CASSWGGRRTGELFF. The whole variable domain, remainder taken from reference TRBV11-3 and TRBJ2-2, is EAGVVQSPRYKIIEKKQPVAFWCNPISGHNTLYWYLQNLGQGPELLIRYENEEAVDDSQLPKDRFSAERLKGVDSTLKIQPAELGDSAVYLCASSWGGRRTGELFFGEGSRLTVL.

CDR3 nucleotides: TGTGCCAGCAACAGTAATAATTCACCCCTCCACTTT. Its translation is CASNSNNSPLHF. The genes are TRBV12-3 or TRBV12-4 and TRBJ1-6; D gene uncertain. V dropped 7 bases and J dropped 5 bases, with 6 bases sitting between them. The length of the CDR3 is 12 residues.